One and the same sample provided the 4 T cell receptor beta chains below, sequenced in a study of shared clonotypes between healthy human individuals. Repertoires were generated with immunoSEQ multiplex PCR, while TCRdb's copy carries only in-frame clones and drops some. This table has some 2,500,000 clones, 93% appearing once. The sequencing sample was made of naive CD4+ T cells from PBMCs. The subset denotes: CD45RA+ positively selected. The receptors derive from a man younger than 35 in good health. Some clones in this sample may be carry-over from other donors' samples.

This rearrangement joins TRBV7-2 to TRBJ2-3; TRBD2 matches 9 bases. Germline-derived CDR1 and CDR2 are SGHTA and FQGNSA. The CDR3 sequence is 14 residues long. The V gene end was trimmed by 5 bases and the J gene end by 6 bases; junction bases not matched to a gene: 6. Here the CDR3 DNA reads TGTGCCAGCAGCACCGGGACTAGCAGCGATACGCAGTATTTT. Protein sequence: CASSTGTSSDTQYF.

DNA of the CDR3: TGTGCCAGCAGACGACAAGGGTACGAGCAGTACTTC. The encoded protein is CASRRQGYEQYF. V usage is TRBV2 and J usage is TRBJ2-7; D remains ambiguous. V was trimmed by 6 bases and J by 4 bases, leaving 10 bases between them. The CDR3 runs 12 residues. Per germline, CDR1 SNHLY and CDR2 FYNNEI. The full variable domain, rest sourced from reference TRBV2 and TRBJ2-7, is EPEVTQTPSHQVTQMGQEVILRCVPISNHLYFYWYRQILGQKVEFLVSFYNNEISEKSEIFDDQFSVERPDGSNFTLKIRSTKLEDSAMYFCASRRQGYEQYFGPGTRLTVT.

The rearrangement links TRBV7-2 to TRBJ2-1, with TRBD2 matching 8 bases. CDR3 length: 16 residues. V trimming: 5 bases; J trimming: 0 bases; junction bases outside the gene matches: 6. The V gene's germline CDR1 is SGHTA and CDR2 FQGNSA. The DNA of the CDR3 is TGTGCCAGCAGCCTAAGCGGGAGTCCCTCCTACAATGAGCAGTTCTTC. It codes for CASSLSGSPSYNEQFF.

CDR3 protein: CASSQRDRTTGNQPQHF. The CDR3 DNA sequence: TGCGCCAGCAGCCAACGGGACAGAACCACCGGCAATCAGCCCCAGCATTTT. The chain employs TRBV4-1 and TRBJ1-5; 7 nucleotides line up with TRBD1. This CDR3 is built from 17 residues. V shed 2 bases, J shed 2 bases, and the junction held 9 bases outside the gene matches. Per the germline V gene, CDR1 is MGHRA and CDR2 is YSYEKL.